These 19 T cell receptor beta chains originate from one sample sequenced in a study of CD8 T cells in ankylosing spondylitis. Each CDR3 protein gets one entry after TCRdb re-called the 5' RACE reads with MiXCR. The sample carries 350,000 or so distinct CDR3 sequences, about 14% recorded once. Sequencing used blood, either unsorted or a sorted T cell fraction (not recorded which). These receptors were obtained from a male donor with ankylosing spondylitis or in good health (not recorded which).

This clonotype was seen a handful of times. The CDR3 spells CAISDVGSNEKLFF. For the CDR3, the DNA is TGTGCCATCAGTGACGTCGGGTCTAATGAAAAACTGTTTTTT. This chain links TRBV10-3 with TRBJ1-4, with unresolved D. The V gene lost 3 bases and the J gene lost 3 bases, with 8 bases spanning the gap. The CDR3 totals 14 residues. Germline CDR1 is ENHRY and CDR2 is SYGVKD.

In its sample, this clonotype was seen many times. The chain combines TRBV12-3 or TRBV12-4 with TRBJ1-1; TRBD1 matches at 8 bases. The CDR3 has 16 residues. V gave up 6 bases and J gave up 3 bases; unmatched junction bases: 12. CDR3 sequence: CASSFSRQGADTEAFF. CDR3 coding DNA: TGTGCCAGCAGCTTCTCCCGGCAGGGGGCGGACACTGAAGCTTTCTTT.

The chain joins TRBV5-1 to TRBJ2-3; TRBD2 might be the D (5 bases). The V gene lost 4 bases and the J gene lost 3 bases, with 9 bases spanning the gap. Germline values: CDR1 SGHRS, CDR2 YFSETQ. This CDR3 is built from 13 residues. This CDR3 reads CASSKGSTDTQYF. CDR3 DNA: TGCGCCAGCAGCAAAGGGAGTACAGATACGCAGTATTTT.

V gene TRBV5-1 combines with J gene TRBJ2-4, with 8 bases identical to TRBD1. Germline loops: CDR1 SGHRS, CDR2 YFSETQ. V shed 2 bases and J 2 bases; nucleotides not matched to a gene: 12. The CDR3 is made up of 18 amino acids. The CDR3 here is CASSLGIGQGATKNIQYF. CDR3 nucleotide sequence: TGCGCCAGCAGCTTAGGTATTGGGCAGGGGGCAACCAAAAACATTCAGTACTTC.

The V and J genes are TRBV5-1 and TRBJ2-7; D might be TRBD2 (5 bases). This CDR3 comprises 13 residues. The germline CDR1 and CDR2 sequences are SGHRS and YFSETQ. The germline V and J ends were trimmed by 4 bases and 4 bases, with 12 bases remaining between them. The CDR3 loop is CASSPSPGYEQYF. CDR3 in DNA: TGCGCCAGCAGCCCCTCCCCGGGATACGAGCAGTACTTC. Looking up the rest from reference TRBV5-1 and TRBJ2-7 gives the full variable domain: KAGVTQTPRYLIKTRGQQVTLSCSPISGHRSVSWYQQTPGQGLQFLFEYFSETQRNKGNFPGRFSGRQFSNSRSEMNVSTLELGDSALYLCASSPSPGYEQYFGPGTRLTVT.

The CDR3 bases are TGCGCCAGCAGCCGGACAGGGGGGTGGGACGAGCAGTACTTC. Its protein product is CASSRTGGWDEQYF. This chain joins TRBV5-1 and TRBJ2-7, with 10 bases aligning to TRBD1. CDR3 size: 14 residues. Looked up from germline, CDR1 is SGHRS and CDR2 is YFSETQ. V was clipped by 4 bases and J by 5 bases; unmatched bases: 6.

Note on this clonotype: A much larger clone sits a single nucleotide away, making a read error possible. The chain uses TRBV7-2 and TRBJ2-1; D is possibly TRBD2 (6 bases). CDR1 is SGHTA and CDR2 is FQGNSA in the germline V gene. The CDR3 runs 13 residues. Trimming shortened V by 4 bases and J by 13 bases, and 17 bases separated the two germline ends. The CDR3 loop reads CASSSVFGTSQFF. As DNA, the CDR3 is TGTGCCAGCAGCTCCGTCTTCGGGACTTCTCAGTTCTTC.

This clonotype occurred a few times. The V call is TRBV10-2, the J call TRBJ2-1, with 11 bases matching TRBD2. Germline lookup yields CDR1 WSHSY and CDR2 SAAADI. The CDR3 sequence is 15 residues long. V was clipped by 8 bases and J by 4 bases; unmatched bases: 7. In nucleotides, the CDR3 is TGCGCCAGCCTTAGGACTAGCGGGCCTTACAATGAGCAGTTCTTC. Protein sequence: CASLRTSGPYNEQFF.

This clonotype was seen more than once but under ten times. CDR3 region: CSARGLLNTEAFF. DNA for the CDR3: TGCAGTGCTAGGGGACTTTTGAACACTGAAGCTTTCTTT. This chain joins TRBV20-1 and TRBJ1-1; D possibly corresponds to TRBD1 (5 bases). V lost 3 bases and J 0 bases, leaving 8 bases between the germline ends. The CDR3 runs to 13 residues. CDR1 DFQATT and CDR2 SNEGSKA come from the germline V gene (reference sequence).

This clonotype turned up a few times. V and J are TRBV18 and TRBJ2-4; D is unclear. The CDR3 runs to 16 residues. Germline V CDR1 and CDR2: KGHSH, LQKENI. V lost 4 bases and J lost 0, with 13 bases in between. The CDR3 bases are TGTGCCAGCTCACAGGTCTCAGGCCTAGCCAAAAACATTCAGTACTTC. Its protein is CASSQVSGLAKNIQYF.

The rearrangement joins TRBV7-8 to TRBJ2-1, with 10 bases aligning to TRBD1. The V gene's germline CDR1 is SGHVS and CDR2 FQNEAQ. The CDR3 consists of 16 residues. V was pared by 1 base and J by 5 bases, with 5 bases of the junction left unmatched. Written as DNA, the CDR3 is TGTGCCAGCAGCTTAGAGCGGACAGGGGGAGACAATGAGCAGTTCTTC. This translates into CASSLERTGGDNEQFF. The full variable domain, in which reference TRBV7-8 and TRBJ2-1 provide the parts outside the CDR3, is GAGVSQSPRYKVAKRGQDVALRCDPISGHVSLFWYQQALGQGPEFLTYFQNEAQLDKSGLPSDRFFAERPEGSVSTLKIQRTQQEDSAVYLCASSLERTGGDNEQFFGPGTRLTVL.

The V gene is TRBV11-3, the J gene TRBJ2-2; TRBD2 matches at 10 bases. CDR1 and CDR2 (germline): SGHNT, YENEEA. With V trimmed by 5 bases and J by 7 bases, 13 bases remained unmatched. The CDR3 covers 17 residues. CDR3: CASSRTERGGPGGELFF. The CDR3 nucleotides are TGTGCCAGCAGCCGGACGGAGCGGGGGGGCCCTGGCGGGGAGCTGTTTTTT.

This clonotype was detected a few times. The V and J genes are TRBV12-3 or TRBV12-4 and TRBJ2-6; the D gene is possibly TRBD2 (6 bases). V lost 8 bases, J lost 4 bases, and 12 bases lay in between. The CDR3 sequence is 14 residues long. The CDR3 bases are TGTGCCAGCGACAGCCTAGCGGGGGCCAACGTCCTGACTTTC. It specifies CASDSLAGANVLTF.

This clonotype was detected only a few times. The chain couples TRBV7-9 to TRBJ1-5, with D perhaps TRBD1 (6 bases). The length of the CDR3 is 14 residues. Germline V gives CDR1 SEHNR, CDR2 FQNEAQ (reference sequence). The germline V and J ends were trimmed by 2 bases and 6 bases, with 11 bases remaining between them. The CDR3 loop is CASSLSEGGQPQHF. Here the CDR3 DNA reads TGTGCCAGCAGCTTAAGCGAGGGGGGTCAGCCCCAGCATTTT.

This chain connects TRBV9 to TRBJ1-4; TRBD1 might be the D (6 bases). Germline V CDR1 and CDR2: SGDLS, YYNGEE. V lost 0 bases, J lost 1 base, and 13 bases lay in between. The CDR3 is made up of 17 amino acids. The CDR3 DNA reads TGTGCCAGCAGCGTAGCGGGAGGGGGGGTAACTAATGAAAAACTGTTTTTT. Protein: CASSVAGGGVTNEKLFF.

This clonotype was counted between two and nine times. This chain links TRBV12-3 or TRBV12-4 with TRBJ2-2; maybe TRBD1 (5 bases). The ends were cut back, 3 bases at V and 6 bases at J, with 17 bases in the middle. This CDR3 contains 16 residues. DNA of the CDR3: TGTGCCAGCAGTTTTCCCCGCAGGGATAGGGCCGGGGAGCTGTTTTTT. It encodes CASSFPRRDRAGELFF.

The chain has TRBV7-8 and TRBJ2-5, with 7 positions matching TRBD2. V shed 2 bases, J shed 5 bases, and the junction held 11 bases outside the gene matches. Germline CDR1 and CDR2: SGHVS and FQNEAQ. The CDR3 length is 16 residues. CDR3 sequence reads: CASSLTGSGDGETQYF. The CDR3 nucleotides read TGTGCCAGCAGCTTAACGGGAAGCGGGGACGGCGAGACCCAGTACTTC.

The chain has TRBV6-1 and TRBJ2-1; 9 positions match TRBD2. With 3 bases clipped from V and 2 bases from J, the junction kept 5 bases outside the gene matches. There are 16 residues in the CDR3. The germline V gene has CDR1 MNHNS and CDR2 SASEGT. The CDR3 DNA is TGTGCCAGCAGTGACTTGCGACTAGCGGCCTACAATGAGCAGTTCTTC. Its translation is CASSDLRLAAYNEQFF.

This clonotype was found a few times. The CDR3 region has the DNA TGTGCCAGCAGCCAAGATGTGAGGGAAAGTGAGCAGTTCTTC. This gives the protein CASSQDVRESEQFF. The chain links TRBV4-2 to TRBJ2-1; TRBD2 is a possible D gene (5 bases). This CDR3 contains 14 residues. CDR1 LGHNA and CDR2 YNFKEQ come from the germline V gene. Trimming pared 0 bases from V and 9 bases from J, leaving 12 bases between.